The next 23 T cell receptor beta chains were all read from a single sample in a study of shared clonotypes between healthy human individuals. This table comes from immunoSEQ multiplex PCR, and its TCRdb copy is limited to in-frame clones, with some not included. The sample has a few hundred thousand clones; roughly four fifths are singletons. The material sequenced was PBMCs. These receptors originate from a woman between 35 and 50 years old in good health. Some clones in this sample may be carry-over from other donors' samples.

As regards this clone: A far larger clone is only one base removed, so a read error is likely. J is TRBJ2-4 and V is TRBV11-3, with 8 bases aligning to TRBD1. This CDR3 contains 15 residues. Germline CDR1 and CDR2: SGHNT and YENEEA. Trimming removed 4 bases from V and 6 bases from J; junction bases left unmatched: 8. CDR3 residues: CASSSSRGRGNIQYF. CDR3 DNA sequence: TGTGCCAGCAGCTCAAGCAGGGGGCGTGGAAACATTCAGTACTTC.

As concerns this clone: A far bigger clonotype differs at one base, so this is likely a read error. This rearrangement joins TRBV6-1 to TRBJ2-1; 8 bases align to TRBD2. This CDR3 spans 16 amino acids. With 1 base clipped from V and 2 bases from J, the junction kept 4 bases outside the gene matches. In germline, CDR1 is MNHNS, CDR2 SASEGT. DNA for the CDR3: TGTGCCAGCAGTGAAGAGGACGGGAGGGCCTACAATGAGCAGTTCTTC. Amino acid sequence: CASSEEDGRAYNEQFF.

Turning to this clone: With only one base between it and a far larger clone, this is likely a read error. The chain couples TRBV10-2 to TRBJ2-7, with a weak D call TRBD2 (6 bases). The germline V and J ends were trimmed by 2 bases and 6 bases, with 23 bases remaining between them. The CDR3 is 17 residues long. CDR1 is WSHSY and CDR2 is SAAADI in the germline V gene. CDR3 sequence: CASSEALGWAGTCEQYF. CDR3 nucleotide sequence: TGCGCCAGCAGTGAGGCCCTGGGGTGGGCGGGAACCTGCGAGCAGTACTTC.

With respect to this clone: With only one base between it and a far larger clone, this is likely a read error. The same CDR3 also results from other DNA sequences found in this sample. The chain combines TRBV5-8 with TRBJ1-5, with 12 bases that match TRBD1. There are 14 residues in the CDR3. The germline CDR1 and CDR2 sequences are SGHTS and YDEGEE. CDR3 DNA sequence: TGTGCCAGCGGGACAGGGGGCCTCAATCAGCCCCAGCATTTC. Residues: CASGTGGLNQPQHF.

This clone was seen more than once but under ten times. The CDR3 DNA is TGTGCCAGTAGGGTGGGACAGGGGAACTACAATGAGCAGTTCTTC. It codes for CASRVGQGNYNEQFF. The rearrangement joins TRBV19 to TRBJ2-1; 10 bases line up with TRBD1. The trim removed 6 bases at V and 3 bases at J, leaving 5 bases unmatched. The CDR3 contains 15 residues. In germline, CDR1 is LNHDA, CDR2 SQIVND (reference sequence).

For this clone: A far larger clone is a single base away, which makes a read error likely. The chain has TRBV29-1 and TRBJ2-4, with 8 nucleotides matching TRBD2. The CDR3 loop spans 12 amino acids. Germline loops: CDR1 SQVTM, CDR2 ANQGSEA. The CDR3 sequence: CGGGSGKNIQYF. CDR3 sequence (DNA): TGCGGCGGGGGGAGTGGCAAAAACATTCAGTACTTC.

The chain uses TRBV4-1 and TRBJ1-4; 7 positions match TRBD1. The CDR3 runs 18 residues. Trimming cost V 0 bases and J 4 bases; bases outside gene matches: 11. CDR1 and CDR2 (germline): MGHRA, YSYEKL. The CDR3 protein is CASSQEGRGGFGNEKLFF. The CDR3 coding sequence is TGCGCCAGCAGCCAAGAAGGTAGAGGGGGCTTCGGTAATGAAAAACTGTTTTTT.

Points on this clone: A far bigger clonotype differs at one base, so this is likely a read error. The gene calls are TRBV30 and TRBJ2-7; D is unclear. Germline V CDR1 and CDR2: GTSNPN, SVGIG (reference sequence). The CDR3 has 17 residues. The V end was cut by 5 bases, the J end by 0 bases, with 23 bases between. In DNA, the CDR3 is TGTGCCTGGGGTGACCCCCGCCTACGGGCGCACTCCTACGAGCAGTACTTC. The encoded protein is CAWGDPRLRAHSYEQYF.

This clone was observed a few times. The chain is built from TRBV5-1 and TRBJ2-2; the match to TRBD2 covers 13 bases. CDR3 length: 16 residues. Germline assignment: CDR1 SGHRS and CDR2 YFSETQ. The trim removed 4 bases at V and 6 bases at J, leaving 6 bases unmatched. In DNA, the CDR3 is TGCGCCAGCAGCATCACTAGCGGGAGGGCCCCCGGGGAGCTGTTTTTT. This sequence encodes CASSITSGRAPGELFF.

Concerning this clone itself: One end of the junction fails to match germline, which may point to a read error. This chain joins TRBV4-1 and TRBJ2-5, with a possible D match to TRBD2 (7 bases). The germline V gene has CDR1 MGHRA and CDR2 YSYEKL. The CDR3 contains 13 residues. Written as DNA, the CDR3 is TGCGCCAGCAGCCATCATACCAAGGGGGGGGTGAACTTC. Translated: CASSHHTKGGVNF.

This clone has a single count. The V and J genes are TRBV5-1 and TRBJ1-1; 8 bases align to TRBD1. Germline trimming cut 0 bases from V and 11 bases from J; bases unmatched to any gene: 9. The CDR3 has 14 residues. CDR1 is SGHRS, CDR2 YFSETQ, per germline. CDR3 nucleotides: TGCGCCAGCAGCTTGGCGACTACAGGGGGGCAGGCTTTCTTT. It is translated as CASSLATTGGQAFF.

This clone was counted ten times or more. J is TRBJ1-6 and V is TRBV28; TRBD1 is a possible D gene (5 bases). The germline CDR1 and CDR2 sequences are MDHEN and SYDVKM. Trimming stripped 5 bases from V and 6 bases from J, with 17 bases between. This CDR3 is 16 amino acids long. CDR3 sequence: CASSPPPGRVNSPLHF. The CDR3, as DNA: TGTGCCAGCAGTCCTCCCCCGGGACGCGTTAATTCACCCCTCCACTTT.

CDR3 coding DNA: TGTGCCAGCAGCTCCTCCCGGGGGGGGCGCAATCAGCCCCAGCATTTT. Its translation is CASSSSRGGRNQPQHF. The V gene is TRBV7-2, the J gene TRBJ1-5; D possibly corresponds to TRBD1 (6 bases). The V gene's germline CDR1 is SGHTA and CDR2 FQGNSA. V lost 4 bases and J 2 bases, leaving 15 bases between the germline ends. CDR3 length equals 16 residues.

The chain carries TRBV4-1 and TRBJ2-2, with TRBD2 matching 11 bases. V was pared by 0 bases and J by 4 bases, with 10 bases of the junction left unmatched. This CDR3 spans 19 amino acids. Germline V gene data show CDR1 as MGHRA and CDR2 as YSYEKL. CDR3 DNA sequence: TGCGCCAGCAGCCAAGAACCCTTTAGCGGGAGGGCTGGCACCGGGGAGCTGTTTTTT. Its translation is CASSQEPFSGRAGTGELFF.

This chain links TRBV5-4 with TRBJ2-3, with 13 bases fitting TRBD2. Germline loops: CDR1 SGHNT, CDR2 YYREEE (reference sequence). Trimming at V came to 4 bases and at J to 6 bases, leaving 11 bases not matched to a gene. This CDR3 spans 17 amino acids. The chain's CDR3 is CASSPGTSGMISDTQYF. The CDR3, as DNA: TGTGCCAGCAGCCCCGGGACTAGCGGGATGATTTCGGATACGCAGTATTTT.

The chain combines TRBV10-3 with TRBJ2-3; TRBD2 matches 9 bases. Germline CDR1 and CDR2: ENHRY and SYGVKD. V lost 4 bases, J lost 0 bases, and 8 bases stayed unmatched. The CDR3 runs 17 residues. In DNA form, the CDR3 reads TGTGCCATCAGTGGCCTCGGACTAGCGATTAGCACAGATACGCAGTATTTT. It encodes CAISGLGLAISTDTQYF.

Comment on this clone: The same CDR3 can be traced to other DNA sequences in this sample. The CDR3 DNA reads as TGCGCCAGCAGCCCTTCGACAGGCGCCTACGAGCAGTACTTC. Residues: CASSPSTGAYEQYF. The gene calls are TRBV5-1 and TRBJ2-7; weak D call: TRBD1 (6 bases). With 4 bases removed from V and 2 bases from J, the gap between germline ends came to 13 bases. The CDR3 runs 14 residues. CDR1 is SGHRS, CDR2 YFSETQ, per germline. Filled out from reference TRBV5-1 and TRBJ2-7, the complete variable domain reads KAGVTQTPRYLIKTRGQQVTLSCSPISGHRSVSWYQQTPGQGLQFLFEYFSETQRNKGNFPGRFSGRQFSNSRSEMNVSTLELGDSALYLCASSPSTGAYEQYFGPGTRLTVT.

J is TRBJ2-2 and V is TRBV9, with D possibly matching TRBD1 (5 bases). The CDR3 spans 16 residues. Per germline, CDR1 SGDLS and CDR2 YYNGEE. V was clipped by 0 bases and J by 4 bases, with 13 bases between them. The CDR3: CASSVEAYQGTGELFF. The CDR3 DNA sequence: TGTGCCAGCAGCGTAGAGGCTTATCAGGGCACCGGGGAGCTGTTTTTT. The full variable domain, completed using reference TRBV9 and TRBJ2-2, is DSGVTQTPKHLITATGQRVTLRCSPRSGDLSVYWYQQSLDQGLQFLIQYYNGEERAKGNILERFSAQQFPDLHSELNLSSLELGDSALYFCASSVEAYQGTGELFFGEGSRLTVL.

The gene calls are TRBV10-1 and TRBJ2-7, with D unresolved. Trimming took 4 bases from V and 7 from J, leaving 14 bases between them. Looked up from germline, CDR1 is WNHNN and CDR2 is SYGVQD (reference sequence). The CDR3 covers 13 residues. CDR3 protein: CASSGSILGEQYF. The DNA of the CDR3 is TGCGCCAGCAGTGGTTCGATCCTTGGGGAGCAGTACTTC.

The V and J genes are TRBV5-6 and TRBJ1-2; weak D call: TRBD1 (6 bases). Trimming removed 3 bases at V and 8 bases at J, with 14 bases between. The CDR3 contains 13 residues. From germline, CDR1 is SGHDT and CDR2 YYEEEE. This CDR3 reads CASSSYRVTGYTF. The CDR3 DNA reads TGTGCCAGCAGCTCCTACAGGGTGACCGGCTACACCTTC.

About this clone: At one boundary the junction diverges from the germline segment, which might be a read error. The chain couples TRBV30 to TRBJ1-3, with unresolved D. Germline CDR1 GTSNPN, CDR2 SVGIG (reference sequence). This CDR3 comprises 14 residues. CDR3 nucleotides: TGTGCCTGGAGCGATGGGAGCTCTGGAAACACCATACATTTT. Amino acids: CAWSDGSSGNTIHF.

This chain connects TRBV7-9 to TRBJ2-7; 8 bases line up with TRBD1. CDR3 size: 17 residues. With 2 bases clipped from V and 3 bases from J, the junction kept 12 bases outside the gene matches. Germline lookup yields CDR1 SEHNR and CDR2 FQNEAQ (reference sequence). CDR3: CASSLQGDGQGFYEQYF. The CDR3, as DNA: TGTGCCAGCAGCTTACAGGGGGACGGACAGGGATTCTACGAGCAGTACTTC.

This chain joins TRBV9 and TRBJ1-6; tentative D call: TRBD1 (5 bases). The germline V and J ends were trimmed by 0 bases and 6 bases, with 10 bases remaining between them. The CDR3 runs to 15 residues. The germline V gene encodes CDR1 SGDLS and CDR2 YYNGEE. Here the CDR3 reads CASSVGIGANSPLHF. The CDR3 DNA sequence: TGTGCCAGCAGCGTAGGCATAGGGGCTAATTCACCCCTCCACTTT.